These 6 T cell receptor beta chains share one sample of origin, sequenced in a study of human T cells and chemical hapten exposure (TCRdb year 2021). The time point label, read with the paper, signifies: patch test 1, 2 weeks after DPC sensitization. Interpreted using the paper, the treatment or condition label stands for: therapeutic diphenylcyclopropenone sensitization with weekly scalp DPC. The library was generated by RACE. Sequencing was carried out with a NextSeq 500. The public reads were run again by TCRdb, first through fastp at Q25 and then through MiXCR, and only productive beta chains were kept. Rows matching on CDR3 protein sequence are summarized as one entry with the most common DNA and genes. This sample is represented by roughly 200,000 distinct CDR3 sequences; about 22% of them were singletons. Clones ranked in the top ten supply less than 7% of the sample. Sequencing was performed on whole blood, taken in connection with sensitization to the hapten diphenylcyclopropenone (DPC). The receptors derive from a woman aged 45-59 years with alopecia areata. Some clones in this sample may be carry-over from other donors' samples.

The genes are TRBV7-2 and TRBJ1-1, with D unclear. The CDR3 runs 14 residues. V was clipped by 2 bases and J by 8 bases, with 15 bases between them. Germline V gene lookup returns CDR1 SGHTA and CDR2 FQGNSA. The CDR3 region is CASSLMSSITEAFF. The CDR3 nucleotides read TGTGCCAGCAGCTTAATGTCTAGCATAACCGAAGCTTTCTTT.

The chain joins TRBV10-2 to TRBJ2-1; D remains ambiguous. Trimming removed 3 bases from V and 0 bases from J, with 3 bases in between. The CDR3 extends over 13 amino acids. Looked up from germline, CDR1 is WSHSY and CDR2 is SAAADI. For the CDR3, the DNA is TGCGCCAGCAGTGATTACTCCTACAATGAGCAGTTCTTC. Translation: CASSDYSYNEQFF.

This chain uses TRBV28 with TRBJ1-1; tentatively, D is TRBD1 (6 bases). Trimming removed 4 bases from V and 5 bases from J, with 26 bases in between. The germline V gene encodes CDR1 MDHEN and CDR2 SYDVKM. The CDR3 runs to 18 residues. CDR3 in DNA: TGTGCCAGCAGTTCGAACACGAGGGGGAAGGAGTGGGGAACTGAAGCTTTCTTT. The encoded protein is CASSSNTRGKEWGTEAFF.

V gene TRBV7-8 combines with J gene TRBJ2-7, with D maybe TRBD1 (6 bases). Germline loops: CDR1 SGHVS, CDR2 FQNEAQ. The CDR3 has 14 amino acids. Between the trimmed V and J ends, which lost 1 base and 12 bases, there was a span of 19 bases. Here the CDR3 reads CASSLEVSQGQAYF. DNA for the CDR3: TGTGCCAGCAGCTTAGAGGTTTCACAGGGCCAGGCGTACTTC. Variable domain in full (rest from reference TRBV7-8 and TRBJ2-7): GAGVSQSPRYKVAKRGQDVALRCDPISGHVSLFWYQQALGQGPEFLTYFQNEAQLDKSGLPSDRFFAERPEGSVSTLKIQRTQQEDSAVYLCASSLEVSQGQAYFGPGTRLTVT.

This chain links TRBV9 with TRBJ1-1, with 7 bases aligning to TRBD1. V gave up 4 bases and J gave up 11 bases; unmatched junction bases: 17. Germline V gives CDR1 SGDLS, CDR2 YYNGEE. The CDR3 runs to 15 residues. Written as DNA, the CDR3 is TGTGCCAGCAGCCCAACCGGGACAGACCTCTCGAGGGCTTTCTTT. It is translated as CASSPTGTDLSRAFF. The variable domain in full, completed from reference TRBV9 and TRBJ1-1, reads DSGVTQTPKHLITATGQRVTLRCSPRSGDLSVYWYQQSLDQGLQFLIQYYNGEERAKGNILERFSAQQFPDLHSELNLSSLELGDSALYFCASSPTGTDLSRAFFGQGTRLTVV.

The chain joins TRBV3-1 to TRBJ2-7, with TRBD1 matching 8 bases. CDR1 is LGHDT, CDR2 YNNKEL, per germline (reference sequence). The trim removed 3 bases at V and 0 bases at J, leaving 7 bases unmatched. The length of the CDR3 is 16 residues. The CDR3 loop is CASSHPWTGFSYEQYF. CDR3 in DNA: TGTGCCAGCAGCCATCCGTGGACAGGGTTCTCCTACGAGCAGTACTTC.